This record concerns one T cell receptor beta chain sequence. Per the authors' pipeline: It was from reference gene primer amplification that nucleated cell counts were estimated. Sequencing was performed with immunoSEQ multiplex PCR; in TCRdb, only in-frame clones are kept and a portion is missing. The V and J calls and clone size are taken from that table; D and trimming were inferred from the DNA. The sample shows about 170,000 clones, 70% to 85% of them seen only once. This entry comes from a study of blood T cell repertoires in COVID-19. On the study more broadly: Acute and convalescent COVID-19 samples came from the United States, Italy and Spain. The analysed material was cDNA or gDNA that came from T cells, B-cell-depleted T cells, or PBMCs.

V was pared by 5 bases and J by 3 bases, with 14 bases between. Germline V gene data show CDR1 as SQVTM and CDR2 as ANQGSEA. The CDR3 runs to 14 residues. This sequence joins TRBV29-1 and TRBJ1-3; D call uncertain. This receptor was taken from a woman aged 80 or older with acute or convalescent COVID-19. Material for sequencing was peripheral blood. CDR3 bases: TGCAGCGTTCTGTGGGCCTTGAGTGGAAACACCATATATTTT. This encodes CSVLWALSGNTIYF.